What follows are 29 T cell receptor beta chains derived from one specimen sequenced in a study of T-cell reconstitution after alpha-beta-depleted transplantation in children. Findings and caveats of the study: Counts and diversity of T cells one year after transplant came mostly from newly produced T cells.

Unique molecular identifiers were incorporated into the prepared TCRbeta library. TCRdb analysed the PCR reads with MiXCR anew, one entry per CDR3 protein. The repertoire has fewer than 350,000 distinct CDR3 sequences, over 7.5% of them found once; the top ten carry approximately 9.6%. Antigens of these TCRs are unknown. Material: peripheral blood, obtained 360 days after TCRalphabeta/CD19-depleted stem cell transplant. The receptor source for this set is a female patient between 2 and 15 years old who had a stem cell transplant for Fanconi anemia, so the T cells may come from the graft donor.

Many counts were recorded for this clonotype. The CDR3 region is CASTAAGAEAFF. CDR3 DNA: TGTGCCAGCACCGCAGCAGGTGCTGAAGCTTTCTTT. V and J are TRBV12-3 or TRBV12-4 and TRBJ1-1, with D unclear. Trimming pared 7 bases from V and 6 bases from J, leaving 12 bases between. This CDR3 comprises 12 residues.

This clonotype has just a few counts. The rearrangement uses TRBV5-5 and TRBJ1-1; a weak D match, TRBD1 (5 bases). Looked up from germline, CDR1 is SGHKS and CDR2 is YYEKEE (reference sequence). The CDR3 consists of 13 residues. Between the trimmed V and J ends, which lost 0 bases and 11 bases, there was a span of 14 bases. CDR3 DNA: TGTGCCAGCAGCTTGGAAGGGGCGTGGTGGGCTTTCTTT. Amino acids: CASSLEGAWWAFF.

The chain joins TRBV20-1 to TRBJ2-7; 7 positions agree with TRBD1. From germline, CDR1 is DFQATT and CDR2 SNEGSKA (reference sequence). This CDR3 has 13 amino acids. The ends lost 6 bases at V and 0 bases at J; junction bases unmatched: 5. The CDR3 reads CSAGRGNSYEQYF. The CDR3 DNA follows: TGCAGTGCAGGCAGGGGGAACTCCTACGAGCAGTACTTC.

This clonotype was recorded a few times. The chain recombines TRBV28 with TRBJ2-7; D is ambiguous. CDR1 and CDR2 (germline): MDHEN, SYDVKM. This CDR3 has 13 residues. Trimming removed 6 bases at V and 6 bases at J, with 15 bases between. The CDR3 protein is CASSRKSPGEQYF. The CDR3 bases are TGTGCCAGCAGCCGAAAATCCCCGGGCGAGCAGTACTTC.

The chain combines TRBV27 with TRBJ2-1, with no clear D. Trimming removed 3 bases at V and 2 bases at J, with 11 bases between. This CDR3 has 15 residues. The germline V gene has CDR1 MNHEY and CDR2 SMNVEV (reference sequence). CDR3 region: CASSFGQSPYNEQFF. CDR3 DNA: TGTGCCAGCAGTTTCGGTCAAAGCCCCTACAATGAGCAGTTCTTC.

The chain carries TRBV7-2 and TRBJ2-2, with 10 bases lining up with TRBD2. V dropped 3 bases and J dropped 6; count of bases not matched to a gene: 7. The CDR3 spans 16 residues. Per the germline V gene, CDR1 is SGHTA and CDR2 is FQGNSA. DNA of the CDR3: TGTGCCAGCAGCTTGCGGCTAGCGGGGGTCCCCGGGGAGCTGTTTTTT. Its protein product is CASSLRLAGVPGELFF.

There are many counts of this clonotype. The genes are TRBV28 and TRBJ2-7, with 7 bases matching TRBD1. After removal of 4 bases from V and 6 bases from J, the junction contained 9 bases not matched to a gene. Germline CDR1 MDHEN, CDR2 SYDVKM. The CDR3 contains 14 residues. CDR3 sequence: CASSSWSRGREQYF. In DNA form, the CDR3 reads TGTGCCAGCAGTTCCTGGTCGAGGGGGCGCGAGCAGTACTTC. The complete variable domain, with remaining parts taken from reference TRBV28 and TRBJ2-7, reads DVKVTQSSRYLVKRTGEKVFLECVQDMDHENMFWYRQDPGLGLRLIYFSYDVKMKEKGDIPEGYSVSREKKERFSLILESASTNQTSMYLCASSSWSRGREQYFGPGTRLTVT.

There are a few counts of this clonotype. The J gene is TRBJ2-3, the V gene TRBV6-4; TRBD1 might be the D (6 bases). V dropped 2 bases and J dropped 0 bases, with 9 bases sitting between them. CDR3 length: 15 amino acids. Germline assignment: CDR1 MRHNA and CDR2 SNTAGT. The CDR3 loop reads CASSDGGTSTDTQYF. As DNA, the CDR3 is TGTGCCAGCAGTGACGGGGGCACTAGCACAGATACGCAGTATTTT.

This clonotype appeared many times. The chain joins TRBV20-1 to TRBJ2-5; possibly TRBD2 for D (5 bases). The CDR3 runs 12 residues. The germline CDR1 and CDR2 sequences are DFQATT and SNEGSKA (reference sequence). V was shortened by 4 bases and J by 1 base, with 7 bases between the two germline ends. DNA for the CDR3: TGCAGTGCTAAACTAGTCCAAGAGACCCAGTACTTC. Translation: CSAKLVQETQYF.

The chain links TRBV7-7 to TRBJ2-1; D may correspond to TRBD1 or TRBD2 (5 bases each). The CDR3 is made up of 16 amino acids. The V end was cut by 1 base, the J end by 0 bases, with 10 bases between. Per germline, CDR1 SSHAT and CDR2 FNYEAQ (reference sequence). The CDR3 bases are TGTGCCAGCAGCTTAGAACTGGGACCCTCCTACAATGAGCAGTTCTTC. Translation: CASSLELGPSYNEQFF.

This clonotype was recorded a few times. The chain has TRBV15 and TRBJ2-1; D call uncertain. V was trimmed by 8 bases and J by 2 bases, leaving 13 bases between them. The CDR3 is 14 residues long. In germline, CDR1 is LNHNV, CDR2 YYDKDF (reference sequence). The DNA of the CDR3 is TGTGCCACCCGTGTGGAGAAAACCTACAATGAGCAGTTCTTC. It translates to CATRVEKTYNEQFF. Full variable domain (rest looked up from reference TRBV15 and TRBJ2-1): DAMVIQNPRYQVTQFGKPVTLSCSQTLNHNVMYWYQQKSSQAPKLLFHYYDKDFNNEADTPDNFQSRRPNTSFCFLDIRSPGLGDTAMYLCATRVEKTYNEQFFGPGTRLTVL.

This clonotype was detected many times. The chain carries TRBV20-1 and TRBJ2-1, with TRBD2 identical over 7 bases. V was pared by 2 bases and J by 3 bases, with 4 bases of the junction left unmatched. Germline V gives CDR1 DFQATT, CDR2 SNEGSKA (reference sequence). The CDR3 totals 14 residues. CDR3 protein: CSARPGGGYNEQFF. The CDR3 bases are TGCAGTGCTAGACCCGGCGGGGGCTACAATGAGCAGTTCTTC.

This clonotype was detected only a few times. The chain recombines TRBV6-5 with TRBJ1-5; D remains unclear. There are 14 residues in the CDR3. From germline, CDR1 is MNHEY and CDR2 SVGAGI. Trimming took 6 bases from V and 0 from J, leaving 9 bases between them. The CDR3, as DNA: TGTGCCAGCAGCCTTGATTATAGCAATCAGCCCCAGCATTTT. Translated: CASSLDYSNQPQHF.

This clonotype has a count of ten or more. This chain links TRBV10-3 with TRBJ2-2, with D possibly being TRBD2 (5 bases). The CDR3 is 14 amino acids. V shed 8 bases and J shed 7 bases, with 17 bases lying between them. The germline V gene encodes CDR1 ENHRY and CDR2 SYGVKD. CDR3 protein: CAILLERAGGELFF. The CDR3 DNA sequence: TGTGCCATCCTCCTCGAGAGGGCTGGCGGGGAGCTGTTTTTT.

This clonotype has only a few counts. The gene calls are TRBV5-1 and TRBJ2-3, with TRBD2 matching 8 bases. After removal of 3 bases from V and 2 bases from J, the junction contained 14 bases not matched to a gene. From germline, CDR1 is SGHRS and CDR2 YFSETQ. This CDR3 spans 18 amino acids. The CDR3 reads CASSSYPTGGGPTDTQYF. In DNA, the CDR3 is TGCGCCAGCAGCTCCTACCCCACTGGCGGGGGGCCCACAGATACGCAGTATTTT.

This clonotype was detected many times. This rearrangement joins TRBV7-2 to TRBJ1-6; D is undetermined. The CDR3 is 12 amino acids. Germline loops: CDR1 SGHTA, CDR2 FQGNSA. Trimming stripped 4 bases from V and 10 bases from J, with 8 bases between. The DNA for the CDR3 is TGTGCCAGCAGCTCAAACCCCTCACCCCTCCACTTT. It is translated as CASSSNPSPLHF.

This clonotype was seen ten or more times. This chain's CDR3 is CASSIDADTQYF. CDR3 nucleotide sequence: TGTGCCAGCAGCATCGACGCAGATACGCAGTATTTT. The J gene is TRBJ2-3, the V gene TRBV6-5; no reliable D call. Germline lookup yields CDR1 MNHEY and CDR2 SVGAGI. CDR3 size: 12 residues. The V end lost 6 bases, the J end lost 4 bases, and 8 bases lay between the germline ends.

The sample holds a few counts of this clonotype. CDR3 in DNA: TGTGCCAGCAGCTTAGGGGGACAGGGGAACTACAATGAGCAGTTCTTC. Its protein product is CASSLGGQGNYNEQFF. The chain is built from TRBV11-2 and TRBJ2-1; 10 nucleotides agree with TRBD1. The ends lost 1 base at V and 3 bases at J; junction bases unmatched: 3. The CDR3 covers 16 residues. CDR1 and CDR2 (germline): SGHAT, FQNNGV.

This clonotype appeared many times. The chain recombines TRBV6-2 or TRBV6-3 with TRBJ2-3, with D tentatively TRBD1 or TRBD2 (6 bases each). The CDR3 has 17 residues. Germline V gene sequence: CDR1 MNHEY, CDR2 SVGEGT. Trimming cost V 0 bases and J 4 bases, with 17 bases left between them. The CDR3 sequence: CASSYSRTPGGPDTQYF. In nucleotides, the CDR3 is TGTGCCAGCAGTTACTCGAGAACTCCCGGGGGCCCAGATACGCAGTATTTT.

A single count supports this clonotype. The J gene is TRBJ2-3, the V gene TRBV28, with D possibly matching TRBD1 (5 bases). The germline V gene encodes CDR1 MDHEN and CDR2 SYDVKM. V was shortened by 8 bases and J by 4 bases, with 7 bases between the two germline ends. The CDR3 consists of 11 residues. The CDR3 nucleotides are TGTGCCAGCGCCAGGGCAGATACGCAGTATTTT. Amino acids: CASARADTQYF.

This clonotype has just a few counts. This chain uses TRBV20-1 with TRBJ2-7; no reliable D call. From germline, CDR1 is DFQATT and CDR2 SNEGSKA (reference sequence). With 1 base removed from V and 6 bases from J, the gap between germline ends came to 10 bases. The CDR3 contains 12 residues. The CDR3 here is CSARAGVLEQYF. CDR3 in DNA: TGCAGTGCTAGAGCTGGCGTCCTCGAGCAGTACTTC.

This clonotype has just a few counts. The genes are TRBV5-6 and TRBJ2-2; tentatively, D is TRBD2 (5 bases). This CDR3 is 14 amino acids long. The germline CDR1 and CDR2 sequences are SGHDT and YYEEEE. V was pared by 5 bases and J by 4 bases, with 12 bases between. CDR3 amino acids: CASRPSAGTGELFF. The CDR3 DNA sequence: TGTGCCAGCAGACCATCCGCGGGCACCGGGGAGCTGTTTTTT.

This clonotype was observed a handful of times. V usage is TRBV7-2 and J usage is TRBJ2-7; 9 nucleotides agree with TRBD2. V lost 5 bases and J lost 1; bases outside the gene matches: 9. CDR3 length: 16 amino acids. In germline, CDR1 is SGHTA, CDR2 FQGNSA. CDR3 DNA sequence: TGTGCCAGCAGCCCCCCACTAGCGGGTTCTTCCTACGAGCAGTACTTC. Translation gives CASSPPLAGSSYEQYF.

This clonotype was seen many times. The V gene is TRBV11-2, the J gene TRBJ2-2; the match to TRBD2 covers 10 bases. V was clipped by 5 bases and J by 6 bases; unmatched bases: 3. CDR1 SGHAT and CDR2 FQNNGV come from the germline V gene. The CDR3 length is 14 residues. The CDR3 here is CASSRLAGPGELFF. The CDR3 bases are TGTGCCAGCAGCCGACTAGCGGGCCCCGGGGAGCTGTTTTTT.

The sample holds a few counts of this clonotype. V is TRBV6-2 or TRBV6-3 and J is TRBJ2-1; 9 nucleotides line up with TRBD2. Trimming removed 6 bases from V and 7 bases from J; junction bases left unmatched: 13. The CDR3 sequence is 16 residues long. The germline V gene encodes CDR1 MNHEY and CDR2 SVGEGT. The CDR3 sequence is CASRGIRSGSGNEQFF. Written as DNA, the CDR3 is TGTGCCAGCAGAGGAATACGTAGCGGGAGCGGGAATGAGCAGTTCTTC.

This clonotype was counted ten times or more. The J gene is TRBJ1-2, the V gene TRBV10-3; D gene uncertain. Germline-derived CDR1 and CDR2 are ENHRY and SYGVKD. There are 13 residues in the CDR3. V dropped 6 bases and J dropped 2 bases, with 10 bases sitting between them. CDR3 in DNA: TGTGCCATCAGCCCCGAGAGAAACTATGGCTACACCTTC. It specifies CAISPERNYGYTF.

The rearrangement uses TRBV11-2 and TRBJ1-1, with 8 nucleotides matching TRBD1. There are 14 residues in the CDR3. The germline V gene has CDR1 SGHAT and CDR2 FQNNGV. Trimming removed 1 base from V and 7 bases from J; junction bases left unmatched: 5. As DNA, the CDR3 is TGTGCCAGCAGCTTAGTGACAGGGGCTGGTGAAGCTTTCTTT. This codes for CASSLVTGAGEAFF.

This chain connects TRBV11-3 to TRBJ2-2, with a weak D call TRBD1 (5 bases). This CDR3 has 15 amino acids. Germline V CDR1 and CDR2: SGHNT, YENEEA. With 1 base removed from V and 6 bases from J, the gap between germline ends came to 12 bases. The CDR3 is CASSLGPGPAGELFF. The CDR3 DNA follows: TGTGCCAGCAGCTTAGGACCAGGGCCCGCCGGGGAGCTGTTTTTT.

This clonotype was counted between two and nine times. V usage is TRBV5-1 and J usage is TRBJ2-2; D perhaps matches TRBD2 (6 bases). This CDR3 region has 18 residues. V was clipped by 7 bases and J by 4 bases, with 26 bases between them. Germline V gene sequence: CDR1 SGHRS, CDR2 YFSETQ. CDR3 coding DNA: TGCGCCAGCTTTAAGAGACCCGGGACTCTAAGTCCCACCGGGGAGCTGTTTTTT. Translation: CASFKRPGTLSPTGELFF.